Shown below are 15 T cell receptor beta chains from a single sample sequenced in a study of blood T cell repertoires in COVID-19. Clones were read by immunoSEQ multiplex PCR, and TCRdb kept only the in-frame ones, dropping some. The data show over 200,000 clones, 87% seen once. The sequencing sample was made of peripheral blood. The receptors derive from a woman aged 50 to 60 with acute or convalescent COVID-19.

V usage is TRBV7-9 and J usage is TRBJ2-1; no definite D call. V was shortened by 2 bases and J by 0 bases, with 11 bases between the two germline ends. The CDR3 consists of 16 residues. Germline values: CDR1 SEHNR, CDR2 FQNEAQ (reference sequence). In DNA, the CDR3 is TGTGCCAGCAGCTTATCTCTTGCGGCCTCCTACAATGAGCAGTTCTTC. This sequence encodes CASSLSLAASYNEQFF.

This clone has only one observation. The CDR3 DNA is TGTGCCAGCTCACCACGATCGGGGGTCTTGGCTTTCTTT. Amino acids: CASSPRSGVLAFF. The rearrangement joins TRBV18 to TRBJ1-1; TRBD1 might be the D (5 bases). This CDR3 is built from 13 residues. The ends were cut back, 1 base at V and 11 bases at J, with 14 bases in the middle. The germline gives CDR1 KGHSH, CDR2 LQKENI.

The chain recombines TRBV28 with TRBJ1-1, with D possibly matching TRBD1 (5 bases). CDR1 and CDR2 from the germline V gene are MDHEN and SYDVKM. The CDR3 is made up of 13 amino acids. Trimming took 6 bases from V and 7 from J, leaving 15 bases between them. In DNA, the CDR3 is TGTGCCAGCAGGCTAGACAGAAGCAATGAAGCTTTCTTT. The encoded protein is CASRLDRSNEAFF.

The chain joins TRBV7-2 to TRBJ1-2, with 8 nucleotides matching TRBD1. This CDR3 region has 15 residues. Germline V gene lookup returns CDR1 SGHTA and CDR2 FQGNSA. V shed 5 bases and J 4 bases; nucleotides not matched to a gene: 9. The DNA of the CDR3 is TGTGCCAGCAGCCCCCGGGACAGGAACTCCTATGGCTACACCTTC. Protein sequence: CASSPRDRNSYGYTF.

The chain joins TRBV28 to TRBJ1-2, with D perhaps matching TRBD1 (5 bases). V lost 6 bases and J 1 base, leaving 15 bases between the germline ends. The CDR3 spans 15 residues. Germline CDR1 and CDR2: MDHEN and SYDVKM. The CDR3 spells CASSHGGTGNYGYTF. The CDR3, as DNA: TGTGCCAGCAGCCACGGAGGGACGGGTAACTATGGCTACACCTTC.

The chain carries TRBV4-1 and TRBJ2-5; D ambiguous. Germline V lookup: CDR1 MGHRA, CDR2 YSYEKL. This CDR3 is built from 14 residues. V lost 0 bases to trimming and J lost 7 bases, with 12 bases between them. Here the CDR3 reads CASSQDSLLGTQYF. Here the CDR3 DNA reads TGCGCCAGCAGCCAAGATAGCCTTCTCGGGACCCAGTACTTC.

This rearrangement joins TRBV24-1 to TRBJ2-1, with 11 bases lining up with TRBD1. The CDR3 totals 15 residues. Per the germline V gene, CDR1 is KGHDR and CDR2 is SFDVKD. The V segment lost 2 bases and the J segment 6 bases; nucleotides outside the gene matches: 2. CDR3 in amino acids: CATSDSGTGGNEQFF. Here the CDR3 DNA reads TGTGCCACCAGTGATTCCGGGACAGGGGGCAATGAGCAGTTCTTC.

The J gene is TRBJ2-1, the V gene TRBV7-9, with a possible D match to TRBD2 (6 bases). Germline V gene sequence: CDR1 SEHNR, CDR2 FQNEAQ (reference sequence). The V and J ends lost 3 bases and 1 base respectively, with 10 bases between them. The CDR3 sequence is 15 residues long. CDR3 coding DNA: TGTGCCAGCAGCTTCATCGCGGGATCCTACAATGAGCAGTTCTTC. This codes for CASSFIAGSYNEQFF.

This chain connects TRBV6-2 or TRBV6-3 to TRBJ1-1; D perhaps matches TRBD1 (5 bases). Germline CDR1 and CDR2: MNHEY and SVGEGT. There are 13 residues in the CDR3. Trimming removed 2 bases from V and 3 bases from J, with 7 bases in between. The CDR3 reads CASSYVRDTEAFF. CDR3 sequence (DNA): TGTGCCAGCAGTTACGTCAGGGACACTGAAGCTTTCTTT.

This sequence joins TRBV2 and TRBJ1-5; no clear D. Trimming shortened V by 4 bases and J by 3 bases, and 7 bases separated the two germline ends. Germline V gene data show CDR1 as SNHLY and CDR2 as FYNNEI. The CDR3 consists of 13 residues. The CDR3 sequence: CASSGPSNQPQHF. Here the CDR3 DNA reads TGTGCCAGCAGTGGTCCCTCCAATCAGCCCCAGCATTTT. Full variable domain (missing parts from reference TRBV2 and TRBJ1-5): EPEVTQTPSHQVTQMGQEVILRCVPISNHLYFYWYRQILGQKVEFLVSFYNNEISEKSEIFDDQFSVERPDGSNFTLKIRSTKLEDSAMYFCASSGPSNQPQHFGDGTRLSIL.

The chain is built from TRBV27 and TRBJ2-7; tentatively, D is TRBD2 (6 bases). Germline assignment: CDR1 MNHEY and CDR2 SMNVEV (reference sequence). This CDR3 is 11 amino acids long. Trimming took off 5 bases at V and 10 bases at J, with 12 bases between the two ends. CDR3 loop: CASSLGTSQYF. The DNA for the CDR3 is TGTGCCAGCAGTCTCGGGACTTCTCAGTACTTC.

The chain recombines TRBV18 with TRBJ1-5; the match to TRBD1 covers 7 bases. The CDR3 is made up of 17 amino acids. V shed 0 bases, J shed 7 bases, and the junction held 12 bases outside the gene matches. The germline gives CDR1 KGHSH, CDR2 LQKENI. In DNA form, the CDR3 reads TGTGCCAGCTCACCACCGGAAACAGGGGCCCCTTACCAGCCCCAGCATTTT. Translation gives CASSPPETGAPYQPQHF.

The chain has TRBV5-1 and TRBJ2-7, with 8 bases that match TRBD2. Germline CDR1 and CDR2: SGHRS and YFSETQ. This CDR3 has 14 amino acids. The trim removed 4 bases at V and 5 bases at J, leaving 8 bases unmatched. The CDR3 DNA reads as TGCGCCAGCAGCCTCCCGGGGGGGGGAGACGAGCAGTACTTC. Translation: CASSLPGGGDEQYF.

The gene calls are TRBV19 and TRBJ1-1, with D perhaps matching TRBD1 (5 bases). The CDR3 extends over 15 amino acids. The V gene's germline CDR1 is LNHDA and CDR2 SQIVND (reference sequence). V lost 3 bases and J 3 bases, leaving 14 bases between the germline ends. The CDR3 region is CASSIRGVGDTEAFF. DNA for the CDR3: TGTGCCAGTAGTATTAGGGGTGTTGGGGACACTGAAGCTTTCTTT.

The chain combines TRBV28 with TRBJ2-3; 11 bases align to TRBD2. With 7 bases clipped from V and 1 base from J, the junction kept 13 bases outside the gene matches. Germline-derived CDR1 and CDR2 are MDHEN and SYDVKM. CDR3 length equals 18 residues. The CDR3 here is CASTTWDVTSGGTDTQYF. The DNA for the CDR3 is TGTGCCAGCACTACCTGGGACGTGACTAGCGGGGGCACAGATACGCAGTATTTT. Filled out from reference TRBV28 and TRBJ2-3, the complete variable domain reads DVKVTQSSRYLVKRTGEKVFLECVQDMDHENMFWYRQDPGLGLRLIYFSYDVKMKEKGDIPEGYSVSREKKERFSLILESASTNQTSMYLCASTTWDVTSGGTDTQYFGPGTRLTVL.